This TCR beta chain was captured in a study of CD8+ T cells in alopecia areata. Findings and limits, study-wide: Shared TCR sequences were less clear between patients than in mice, possibly partly from HLA diversity.

With respect to this clone: Its antigen is unknown.

Isolated RNA was reverse transcribed into cDNA used as the sequencing template. Measured with immunoSEQ multiplex PCR; TCRdb has only the in-frame clones, and not every one. In the table there are about 150,000 clones, less than 65% of which are singletons. Germline V lookup: CDR1 SEHNR, CDR2 FQNEAQ (reference sequence). The CDR3 is 14 residues long. Trimming stripped 4 bases from V and 15 bases from J, with 22 bases between. The V and J genes are TRBV7-9 and TRBJ2-1, with TRBD1 as a possible D gene (6 bases). Sequenced sample: CD8+ T cells sorted from blood. This receptor was taken from a human donor in good health. CDR3: CASSSPETGSGSFF. In DNA, the CDR3 is TGTGCCAGCAGCTCCCCTGAAACAGGGTCTGGTTCGTTCTTC.